This T cell receptor (beta chain) derives from a study of human T cells and chemical hapten exposure (dated by TCRdb to the early 2020s). Looking at the study overall: For sensitization, 2% DPC in acetone was applied to an approximately 2 cm by approximately 2 cm area of upper inner arm skin. Throughout the approximately 25-week study period, patients were also given weekly therapeutic DPC doses on the scalp. Patch testing was performed on the upper back with Finn chambers containing 0.01% DPC, and the patch tests were scored after 6 days according to International Contact Dermatitis Research Group standards. The patient cohort, mostly female, included alopecia areata with under or over 50% scalp involvement, alopecia totalis and alopecia universalis. Libraries were pooled for sequencing, and variation in per-sample TCR yields was attributed mainly to small differences in library volumes within the pool. Peripheral blood TCR repertoire changes were tracked in vivo in alopecia patients during primary and secondary sensitization to the hapten diphenylcyclopropenone (DPC). Patient blood was sampled pre-sensitization (week 0) and at 2, 6 and about 24 weeks after DPC sensitization. Under 30 alopecia patients gave blood for TCR sequencing at one to four time points (pre-sensitization, 2, 6 and 24 weeks). Findings and caveats that apply to the study as a whole: The number of PT1 expanded TCRs positively correlated with patch test score, significant at thresholds 8, 16 and 32 but not 4. Expanded TCRs formed significantly more large CDR3 similarity clusters than pre-sensitization or healthy control sets, consistent with antigen-driven responses. DPC sensitization did not change how many TCRs were above 1 in 1000 frequency, and no evidence was found of alterations in global repertoire structure. Because every patient had alopecia, a presumed autoimmune disease, the patients' immune response might differ from that of healthy individuals. Repeated subsampling changed both the strength of the expansion versus patch-test correlation and the threshold at which the correlation became significant.

According to the study, the label for this sample's time point signals: pre-sensitization, week 0. In light of the paper, this sample's treatment or condition label describes: therapeutic diphenylcyclopropenone sensitization with weekly scalp DPC. At every patch-test visit, the blood draw took place before the patch test was put on. To be eligible, patients had to be aged 18 to 70, diagnosed with alopecia and judged suitable for DPC therapy, while pregnant patients were excluded. Total RNA was isolated from unfractionated whole blood collected in Tempus Blood RNA tubes. Library preparation employed RACE. Data came from a NextSeq 500. During library preparation, unique molecular identifiers were attached to individual cDNA molecules so that TCRs could be counted quantitatively and reproducibly. Both TCR alpha and TCR beta chains were sequenced from each blood RNA sample. In the paper's pipeline: A median of around 100,000 TCRs per sample was observed, with a range of 23,224 to 690,600. V, J and CDR3 annotation of the TCR reads was carried out using the Decombinator software suite. Every sample was subsampled to the same number of TCRs (28,000) for the PS versus PT1 abundance plots. TCRs were defined as expanded if absent before sensitization and observed at least eight times at the 2-week time point. The public reads were quality trimmed at Q25 with fastp and then assembled into clones with MiXCR by TCRdb, keeping productive beta chains. Entries that share a CDR3 protein sequence are merged under the most common genes and DNA. TCRdb, not the authors, supplied the V and J calls. The sample yields 350,000 to 450,000 distinct CDR3 sequences; less than 6.5% were counted once. Together, the top ten hold 2.6% of the sample.

From cysteine to phenylalanine, the CDR3 is 13 amino acids long. Just CDR3 DNA is preserved here, 39 bases in frame from base 1. The germline V gene specifies KGHDR as CDR1 and SFDVKD as CDR2. The germline ends are 11 bases apart after V is trimmed by 4 bases and J by 8 bases. Regarding this clonotype: It has no known antigen specificity. The input lacks base qualities; no much larger clone sits a single base away.

The sample consisted of whole blood, taken in connection with sensitization to the hapten diphenylcyclopropenone (DPC). The chain is assembled from TRBV24-1 and TRBJ1-5; the D gene cannot be named for sure. The clonotype was recovered from a woman in her 50s with alopecia areata. Some clones in this sample may be carry-over from other donors' samples. DNA sequence: TGTGCCACCAGTGACCACGGCAACAAGCCCCAGCATTTT. This codes for CATSDHGNKPQHF.